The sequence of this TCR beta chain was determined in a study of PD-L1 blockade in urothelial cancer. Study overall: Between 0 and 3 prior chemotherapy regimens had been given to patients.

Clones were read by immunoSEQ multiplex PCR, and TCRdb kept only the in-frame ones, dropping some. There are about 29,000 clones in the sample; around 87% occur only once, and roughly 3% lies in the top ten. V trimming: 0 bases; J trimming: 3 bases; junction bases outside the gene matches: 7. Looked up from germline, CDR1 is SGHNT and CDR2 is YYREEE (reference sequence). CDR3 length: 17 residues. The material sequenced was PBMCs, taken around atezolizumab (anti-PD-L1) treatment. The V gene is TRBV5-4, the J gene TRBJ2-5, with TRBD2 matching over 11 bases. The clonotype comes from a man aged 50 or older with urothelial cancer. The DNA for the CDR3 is TGTGCCAGCAGCTTGGGTGCTAGCGGGGGGCCCAAAGAGACCCAGTACTTC. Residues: CASSLGASGGPKETQYF.